This is a list of T cell receptor beta chains from one sample in a study of blood T cell repertoires in COVID-19. Clones were sequenced by immunoSEQ multiplex PCR, and TCRdb holds only the in-frame ones, with some missing. The sample has 150,000 or so clones; around 85% are singletons. The sequenced sample consisted of peripheral blood. The receptors shown here come from a woman in her fifties or sixties with acute or convalescent COVID-19. The CDR3 runs from the conserved cysteine through the conserved F or W. Each record gives: D gene, J gene, V gene, clone size, CDR3 DNA, CDR3 protein. D genes are given only for firm matches. Not all rows give a size; the values are once, few, many and, for expanded clones, a class.

>TRBD1|TRBJ1-1|TRBV28|-
TGTGCCAGCAGTTTGAGACAGGGGCCAGAAGCTTTCTTT
CASSLRQGPEAFF
>TRBD1|TRBJ1-2|TRBV18|-
TGTGCCAGCTCATCAAACAGGGGAAAGTATGCCTATGGCTACACCTTC
CASSSNRGKYAYGYTF
>-|TRBJ1-1|TRBV30|-
TGTGCCTGGAGTGAATGGACGACAGGAAGAACTTTCTTT
CAWSEWTTGRTFF
>TRBD1|TRBJ2-7|TRBV15|-
TGTGCCACCAGCAGAGATCTGGGCCAGGGGGCACTCGAGCAGTACTTC
CATSRDLGQGALEQYF
>TRBD1|TRBJ1-6|TRBV4-1|-
TGCGCCAGCAGCCAAGACGGGGACAGGGTTTATTCTACAAATTCACCCCTCCACTTT
CASSQDGDRVYSTNSPLHF
>TRBD1|TRBJ1-2|TRBV19|-
TGTGCCAGTAGTAAGACGACAGGGGGCTATGGCTACACCTTC
CASSKTTGGYGYTF
>-|TRBJ1-5|TRBV7-9|-
TGTGCCAGCAGCTTAGATGGTGGGGCTAACAATCAGCCCCAGCATTTT
CASSLDGGANNQPQHF
>-|TRBJ2-1|TRBV28|-
TGTGCCAGCAGTTTAAGGGTTAGCGTCTACAATGAGCAGTTCTTC
CASSLRVSVYNEQFF
>-|TRBJ2-5|TRBV5-1|-
TGCGCCAGCAGCTTGGACATTGGCCAAGAGACCCAGTACTTC
CASSLDIGQETQYF
>-|TRBJ2-3|TRBV5-4|-
TGTGCCAGCACCCCCCCGGGGGGCAGGGTAGTCACAGATACGCAGTATTTT
CASTPPGGRVVTDTQYF
>-|TRBJ1-5|TRBV13|-
TGTGCCAGCAGCTTACGCAGGGTTGATCAGCCCCAGCATTTT
CASSLRRVDQPQHF
>-|TRBJ2-5|TRBV29-1|-
TGCAGCGTTCGCGGAGGGGAGACCCAGTACTTC
CSVRGGETQYF
>-|TRBJ1-1|TRBV6-5|-
TGTGCCAGCAGTTACCAGAGGATGAACACTGAAGCTTTCTTT
CASSYQRMNTEAFF
>TRBD2|TRBJ2-5|TRBV2|few
TGTGCCAGCACCTCCGGACTAGCGGGGGTTTCAGAGACCCAGTACTTC
CASTSGLAGVSETQYF
>-|TRBJ1-6|TRBV20-1|-
TGCAGTGCTAGTGGCCGGTCGGGGAAGGGGGACGATAGTAATTCACCCCTCCACTTT
CSASGRSGKGDDSNSPLHF
>-|TRBJ2-2|TRBV27|few
TGTGCCAGCAGTCCCCAACTAGCTGCCGGGGAGCTGTTTTTT
CASSPQLAAGELFF
>-|TRBJ1-2|TRBV7-2|-
TGTGGAAGCCATCGGGAGTATGGCTACACCTTC
CGSHREYGYTF
>-|TRBJ1-2|TRBV6-5|few
TGTGCCAGCAGTTCCAATGGAGGTGGCTACACCTTC
CASSSNGGGYTF
>TRBD1|TRBJ1-1|TRBV5-1|-
TGCGCCAGCAGCATGACAGGGAGGCCTGAAGCTTTCTTT
CASSMTGRPEAFF
>-|TRBJ1-4|TRBV7-9|-
TGTGCCAGCAGCTTAATGGCTCAGGCTAATGAAAAACTGTTTTTT
CASSLMAQANEKLFF
>-|TRBJ2-3|TRBV18|-
TGTGCCAGCTCATCCATAACGGGGGGCGGTTCAGGAGATACGCAGTATTTT
CASSSITGGGSGDTQYF
>-|TRBJ1-6|TRBV15|-
TGTGCCACCAGCAGAGAGAGTTCACCCCTCCACTTT
CATSRESSPLHF
>-|TRBJ1-3|TRBV6-1|-
TGTGCCAGCAGTGAACAGGGATCTGGAAACACCATATATTTT
CASSEQGSGNTIYF
>-|TRBJ2-7|TRBV3-1/TRBV3-2|-
TGTGCCAGCAGCCATGAATCCGGGGCGGGACCCTACGAGCAGTACTTC
CASSHESGAGPYEQYF
>-|TRBJ1-2|TRBV5-1|-
TGCGCCAGCAGCTTGGCCTTCGCGGCTATGTATGGCTACACCTTC
CASSLAFAAMYGYTF
>TRBD1|TRBJ1-6|TRBV2|-
TGTGCCAGCAGTGAATGGGACAGCTATAATTCACCCCTCCACTTT
CASSEWDSYNSPLHF